Below are 7 T cell receptor beta chains sequenced from a single sample in a study of beta chain features in type 1 diabetes. Overall study findings and caveats: Moderately but significantly shorter TCRB CDR3s were found in Type 1 diabetes patients in all four CD4+ subsets.

Sequenced material consisted of expressed TCRB transcripts (all of the isolated RNA was reverse transcribed). Generated by immunoSEQ multiplex PCR, the TCRdb table keeps only in-frame clones and is missing some. The repertoire holds 600,000 or so clones, 11% to 15% seen once, with approximately 0.042% in the top ten. These receptors' targets are unknown. The sequencing sample was made of naive CD4+ T cells from blood. The receptors here all came from a man aged 18 to 30 with type 1 diabetes.

As to this clone: At one boundary the junction diverges from the germline segment, which might be a read error. This sequence joins TRBV28 and TRBJ1-1; D is undetermined. Germline V CDR1 and CDR2: MDHEN, SYDVKM. The length of the CDR3 is 9 residues. The CDR3 here is CASRPPEGF. CDR3 in DNA: TGTGCCAGCAGGCCTCCAGAGGGCTTT. Full variable domain (outside the CDR3, taken from reference TRBV28 and TRBJ1-1): DVKVTQSSRYLVKRTGEKVFLECVQDMDHENMFWYRQDPGLGLRLIYFSYDVKMKEKGDIPEGYSVSREKKERFSLILESASTNQTSMYLCASRPPEGFGQGTRLTVV.

The rearrangement joins TRBV5-1 to TRBJ1-1; 11 bases match TRBD1. CDR1 and CDR2 (germline): SGHRS, YFSETQ. The ends lost 0 bases at V and 4 bases at J; junction bases unmatched: 11. The CDR3 has 18 residues. The CDR3 region is CASSLVGQGAGSGTEAFF. The CDR3 DNA sequence: TGCGCCAGCAGCTTGGTAGGACAGGGGGCAGGATCCGGCACTGAAGCTTTCTTT.

This clone was observed a handful of times. This chain connects TRBV2 to TRBJ2-1, with 8 bases aligning to TRBD2. The CDR3 loop spans 16 amino acids. Germline CDR1 reads SNHLY; CDR2 reads FYNNEI. The V and J ends lost 6 bases and 10 bases, in that order; junction bases with no gene match: 17. CDR3 sequence (DNA): TGTGCCAGCAGGAGCCCCCCGGGAGGGCCCAGAATGGAGCAGTTCTTC. This codes for CASRSPPGGPRMEQFF.

V usage is TRBV21-1 and J usage is TRBJ2-1; TRBD2, as called in the table, went unchecked against the DNA. TRBV21-1 is marked as a pseudogene. The CDR3 extends over 15 amino acids. CDR3 sequence: CASSAKRPYYNEQFF. CDR3 bases: TGTGCCAGCAGCGCTAAGAGGCCTTATTACAATGAGCAGTTCTTC.

This clone was seen a few times. The chain couples TRBV27 to TRBJ1-2; D gene ambiguous. The germline gives CDR1 MNHEY, CDR2 SMNVEV (reference sequence). Trimming took 5 bases from V and 8 from J, leaving 21 bases between them. This CDR3 has 15 residues. The DNA for the CDR3 is TGTGCCAGCAGTCCGCGAATACCCATTTCTTTAGGCTACACCTTC. Its translation is CASSPRIPISLGYTF.

The chain carries TRBV9 and TRBJ2-3; D is ambiguous. V was pared by 1 base and J by 0 bases, with 6 bases between. The CDR3 loop spans 14 amino acids. Germline V gives CDR1 SGDLS, CDR2 YYNGEE. CDR3 sequence: CASSVTYSTDTQYF. CDR3 coding DNA: TGTGCCAGCAGCGTAACTTATAGCACAGATACGCAGTATTTT.

This clone was recorded a few times. The chain links TRBV29-1 to TRBJ2-5; tentative D call: TRBD2 (5 bases). V was clipped by 6 bases and J by 3 bases, with 11 bases between them. Germline V gene data show CDR1 as SQVTM and CDR2 as ANQGSEA. This CDR3 is built from 12 residues. The CDR3 nucleotides read TGCAGCGTCGAGACCGGGAAAGAGACCCAGTACTTC. Translation gives CSVETGKETQYF.